Listed below are T cell receptor beta chains from one sample, sequenced in a study of T cell responses to AZD1222 COVID-19 vaccine. Assay used: immunoSEQ multiplex PCR; TCRdb lists only in-frame clones, some missing. The repertoire includes approximately 50,000 clones, 75% to 90% of them detected once, and 6.9% sits in the top ten. This specimen was peripheral blood, taken 28 days after the second AZD1222 dose. The receptors were gathered from an adult who received the AZD1222 COVID-19 vaccine. Both conserved end residues are part of each CDR3. Fields, in order: J gene, V gene, D gene, CDR3 protein. The D gene is left open where the match is weak.

j_call: TRBJ1-4; v_call: TRBV5-1; d_call: -; cdr3_aa: CASRGGGTTNEKLFF
j_call: TRBJ1-3; v_call: TRBV29-1; d_call: -; cdr3_aa: CSVEDPIRLSGNTIYF
j_call: TRBJ2-5; v_call: TRBV15; d_call: -; cdr3_aa: CATSRAIQETQYF
j_call: TRBJ2-2; v_call: TRBV11-2; d_call: TRBD1; cdr3_aa: CASTRDRRNTGELFF
j_call: TRBJ1-1; v_call: TRBV18; d_call: TRBD1; cdr3_aa: CASSEGQGNTEAFF
j_call: TRBJ1-1; v_call: TRBV3-1/TRBV3-2; d_call: -; cdr3_aa: CASRLTEGRTEAFF
j_call: TRBJ1-3; v_call: TRBV27; d_call: -; cdr3_aa: CASSSALRGSAIYF
j_call: TRBJ2-7; v_call: TRBV6-5; d_call: -; cdr3_aa: CASQNSGRADYEQYF
j_call: TRBJ1-2; v_call: TRBV5-1; d_call: -; cdr3_aa: CASRDGGPTYGYTF
j_call: TRBJ1-1; v_call: TRBV30; d_call: TRBD1; cdr3_aa: CAWDRGTTEAFF
j_call: TRBJ1-4; v_call: TRBV5-1; d_call: -; cdr3_aa: CASSRSGSPESNEKLFF
j_call: TRBJ2-7; v_call: TRBV28; d_call: TRBD2; cdr3_aa: CASGTAGGPTEQYF
j_call: TRBJ2-7; v_call: TRBV5-1; d_call: TRBD2; cdr3_aa: CASSAGLASTEQYF
j_call: TRBJ2-7; v_call: TRBV6-5; d_call: TRBD2; cdr3_aa: CASSYSFTSVDYEQYF
j_call: TRBJ2-5; v_call: TRBV9; d_call: -; cdr3_aa: CASSAGYYQETQYF
j_call: TRBJ2-1; v_call: TRBV9; d_call: TRBD2; cdr3_aa: CASSARLAGGYNEQFF
j_call: TRBJ2-5; v_call: TRBV28; d_call: TRBD1; cdr3_aa: CATTGAITQYF
j_call: TRBJ2-2; v_call: TRBV24-1; d_call: TRBD1; cdr3_aa: CATSTGGTGELFF
j_call: TRBJ1-2; v_call: TRBV7-2; d_call: -; cdr3_aa: CASSSSHTLYGYTF
j_call: TRBJ2-2; v_call: TRBV2; d_call: TRBD2; cdr3_aa: CASKWEGGTGELFF
j_call: TRBJ1-4; v_call: TRBV19; d_call: -; cdr3_aa: CASSLGGGTRGEKLFF
j_call: TRBJ2-5; v_call: TRBV4-2; d_call: TRBD2; cdr3_aa: CASSLNGGGGTKETQYF
j_call: TRBJ2-7; v_call: TRBV15; d_call: -; cdr3_aa: CATSRDGRSSYEQYF
j_call: TRBJ1-1; v_call: TRBV24-1; d_call: TRBD1; cdr3_aa: CATRSGQGDTEAFF
j_call: TRBJ1-2; v_call: TRBV28; d_call: TRBD1; cdr3_aa: CASDMTGNGYTF
j_call: TRBJ2-6; v_call: TRBV5-4; d_call: -; cdr3_aa: CASSAQLSGANVLTF
j_call: TRBJ1-2; v_call: TRBV7-2; d_call: -; cdr3_aa: CASSLRDSYTF
j_call: TRBJ2-5; v_call: TRBV11-2; d_call: -; cdr3_aa: CASSPFLLQNTQYF
j_call: TRBJ1-1; v_call: TRBV2; d_call: -; cdr3_aa: CASRAGSPEWNTEAFF
j_call: TRBJ1-2; v_call: TRBV3-1/TRBV3-2; d_call: -; cdr3_aa: CASSQDYGRYGYTF
j_call: TRBJ2-3; v_call: TRBV4-3; d_call: TRBD2; cdr3_aa: CASSLSRAGERDTQYF
j_call: TRBJ1-4; v_call: TRBV3-1/TRBV3-2; d_call: TRBD1; cdr3_aa: CASSFDRGNEELFF
j_call: TRBJ1-5; v_call: TRBV6-6; d_call: -; cdr3_aa: CASSYTTIGNQPQHF
j_call: TRBJ2-5; v_call: TRBV5-1; d_call: -; cdr3_aa: CASSRPRGRTKERQETQYF
j_call: TRBJ2-1; v_call: TRBV4-3; d_call: -; cdr3_aa: CASLKVQQGSYNEQFF
j_call: TRBJ1-5; v_call: TRBV5-1; d_call: -; cdr3_aa: CASRFDGTSSQPQHF
j_call: TRBJ2-3; v_call: TRBV28; d_call: TRBD1; cdr3_aa: CASSSGGLTDTQYF
j_call: TRBJ2-3; v_call: TRBV7-9; d_call: TRBD2; cdr3_aa: CASSPGTRRYPDTQYF